Listed here are 20 T cell receptor beta chains from one sample, sequenced in a study of blood T cell repertoires in COVID-19. Assay: immunoSEQ multiplex PCR; the TCRdb copy retains only in-frame clones and omits some. The sample gives a few hundred thousand clones, 85% to 90% of which show up once; under 2.5% is in the top ten. The source material was PBMCs or T cells enriched from blood (not recorded which). The receptors come from a woman aged 55-70 years who had recovered from COVID-19.

This sequence joins TRBV28 and TRBJ2-3, with 9 bases identical to TRBD2. CDR1 is MDHEN, CDR2 SYDVKM, per germline. The CDR3 runs to 14 residues. Unmatched junction bases numbered 6, after V lost 7 bases and J lost 4 bases. CDR3 sequence reads: CASIAGGVADTQYF. The DNA of the CDR3 is TGTGCCAGCATCGCGGGGGGGGTTGCAGATACGCAGTATTTT.

The J gene is TRBJ1-5, the V gene TRBV4-2; D gene ambiguous. The CDR3 loop spans 14 amino acids. Trimming took 0 bases from V and 15 from J, leaving 18 bases between them. CDR1 is LGHNA and CDR2 is YNFKEQ in the germline V gene. This chain's CDR3 is CASSQDVEAGRRHF. DNA for the CDR3: TGTGCCAGCAGCCAAGATGTGGAGGCAGGCCGGAGGCATTTT.

The J gene is TRBJ2-3, the V gene TRBV7-3, with TRBD2 matching 10 bases. The CDR3 has 15 amino acids. The germline gives CDR1 SGHTA, CDR2 FQGTGA. J gave up 1 base and V 5 bases, and 3 bases lay outside the gene matches. The CDR3 region has the DNA TGTGCCAGCAGCACCGGACTAGCGGGCACAGATACGCAGTATTTT. Its translation: CASSTGLAGTDTQYF.

CDR3 in amino acids: CASSAQGADTQYF. In DNA form, the CDR3 reads TGTGCCAGCAGTGCACAGGGGGCCGATACGCAGTATTTT. The J gene is TRBJ2-3, the V gene TRBV2, with 9 bases lining up with TRBD1. With 4 bases clipped from V and 6 bases from J, the junction kept 2 bases outside the gene matches. This CDR3 has 13 residues. Germline V gene lookup returns CDR1 SNHLY and CDR2 FYNNEI.

This rearrangement joins TRBV5-1 to TRBJ2-7, with 8 bases aligning to TRBD2. With 1 base clipped from V and 4 bases from J, the junction kept 1 base outside the gene matches. The CDR3 loop spans 13 amino acids. From germline, CDR1 is SGHRS and CDR2 YFSETQ. The CDR3 protein is CASSLPGGYEQYF. The CDR3 DNA reads as TGCGCCAGCAGCTTGCCGGGAGGGTACGAGCAGTACTTC.

CDR3 DNA sequence: TGCGCCAGCAGCTCAGGACAGGGAGTCGAGCAGTACTTC. It yields the protein CASSSGQGVEQYF. The V call is TRBV5-1, the J call TRBJ2-7; 8 bases align to TRBD1. The CDR3 length is 13 residues. Trimming removed 3 bases from V and 6 bases from J; junction bases left unmatched: 5. Germline V gives CDR1 SGHRS, CDR2 YFSETQ.

This chain links TRBV6-5 with TRBJ1-5; possible D gene TRBD1, 5 bases. This CDR3 is built from 12 residues. The germline V gene encodes CDR1 MNHEY and CDR2 SVGAGI. Trimming left V 7 bases short and J 4 bases short, with 8 bases between. CDR3 DNA sequence: TGTGCCAGCAAAGGGGCAAATCAGCCCCAGCATTTT. This sequence encodes CASKGANQPQHF.

The chain joins TRBV7-8 to TRBJ2-3; TRBD2 aligns across 11 bases. Germline V CDR1 and CDR2: SGHVS, FQNEAQ. After removal of 5 bases from V and 4 bases from J, the junction contained 8 bases not matched to a gene. CDR3 length: 16 residues. CDR3 DNA sequence: TGTGCCAGCAGCCCCTTACTAGCGGGAGCGCCAGATACGCAGTATTTT. Residues: CASSPLLAGAPDTQYF.

V is TRBV5-1 and J is TRBJ1-1; D perhaps matches TRBD1 (5 bases). Trimming cost V 4 bases and J 2 bases, with 12 bases left between them. CDR3 length equals 14 residues. Germline CDR1 reads SGHRS; CDR2 reads YFSETQ. CDR3 amino acids: CASSSQTVNTEAFF. CDR3 nucleotide sequence: TGCGCCAGCAGCAGCCAGACAGTTAACACTGAAGCTTTCTTT.

The CDR3: CATRTGLDQPQHF. The CDR3 bases are TGTGCCACCCGGACAGGGTTGGATCAGCCCCAGCATTTT. The rearrangement joins TRBV28 to TRBJ1-5, with 8 bases matching TRBD1. The ends lost 10 bases at V and 5 bases at J; junction bases unmatched: 7. CDR1 is MDHEN and CDR2 is SYDVKM in the germline V gene. The CDR3 loop spans 13 amino acids.

This clone was observed a handful of times. The rearrangement joins TRBV28 to TRBJ1-1; TRBD1 matches 8 bases. After removal of 11 bases from V and 7 bases from J, the junction contained 9 bases not matched to a gene. Germline V gives CDR1 MDHEN, CDR2 SYDVKM. CDR3 length: 12 amino acids. This chain's CDR3 is CASTGDNIEAFF. CDR3 in DNA: TGTGCCTCGACAGGGGATAATATTGAAGCTTTCTTT.

The J gene is TRBJ1-5, the V gene TRBV28; D gene uncertain. Trimming shortened V by 6 bases and J by 9 bases, and 12 bases separated the two germline ends. In germline, CDR1 is MDHEN, CDR2 SYDVKM. CDR3 length equals 12 residues. The CDR3 nucleotides are TGTGCCAGCAGACGCGACCGAGGGCCCCAGCATTTT. Translating gives CASRRDRGPQHF.

The J gene is TRBJ2-1, the V gene TRBV24-1; D remains unclear. The CDR3 is 13 amino acids. Trimming took 1 base from V and 7 from J, leaving 7 bases between them. CDR1 is KGHDR and CDR2 is SFDVKD in the germline V gene. CDR3 residues: CATSDFGLNEQFF. The CDR3 DNA sequence: TGTGCCACCAGTGATTTCGGTCTAAATGAGCAGTTCTTC.

V gene TRBV19 combines with J gene TRBJ1-4; unclear D gene. The CDR3 consists of 17 residues. CDR1 and CDR2 (germline): LNHDA, SQIVND (reference sequence). V lost 1 base to trimming and J lost 0 bases, with 12 bases between them. The CDR3 nucleotides read TGTGCCAGTAGTATAGTTTTAACAGCCTCAACTAATGAAAAACTGTTTTTT. The encoded protein is CASSIVLTASTNEKLFF.

V and J are TRBV5-5 and TRBJ1-1; D is uncertain. From germline, CDR1 is SGHKS and CDR2 YYEKEE (reference sequence). The CDR3 is made up of 13 amino acids. The V end was cut by 1 base, the J end by 5 bases, with 9 bases between. CDR3 DNA: TGTGCCAGCAGCTTGCCCCCGGGGACTGAAGCTTTCTTT. This gives the protein CASSLPPGTEAFF.

The gene calls are TRBV14 and TRBJ1-2, with 7 bases matching TRBD1. Germline loops: CDR1 SGHDN, CDR2 FVKESK. The CDR3 loop spans 14 amino acids. The V gene end was trimmed by 3 bases and the J gene end by 7 bases; junction bases not matched to a gene: 8. CDR3 nucleotide sequence: TGTGCCAGCAGCCATGGGGGGACAGAGGTTGGCTACACCTTC. This codes for CASSHGGTEVGYTF.

V gene TRBV30 combines with J gene TRBJ1-1, with D unclear. Trimming took off 0 bases at V and 7 bases at J, with 12 bases between the two ends. This CDR3 is built from 13 residues. Germline CDR1 and CDR2: GTSNPN and SVGIG (reference sequence). CDR3 coding DNA: TGTGCCTGGAGTGTACTGGAGGGCATTGAAGCTTTCTTT. Protein product: CAWSVLEGIEAFF.

This chain joins TRBV28 and TRBJ2-3; 10 nucleotides line up with TRBD2. V trimming: 3 bases; J trimming: 7 bases; junction bases outside the gene matches: 10. The germline gives CDR1 MDHEN, CDR2 SYDVKM. CDR3 length: 16 residues. The CDR3 is CASSFDVGTSDYTQYF. DNA of the CDR3: TGTGCCAGCAGTTTTGATGTAGGGACTAGCGATTATACGCAGTATTTT.

The rearrangement uses TRBV5-1 and TRBJ1-5; the match to TRBD1 covers 8 bases. V shed 2 bases, J shed 2 bases, and the junction held 12 bases outside the gene matches. The CDR3 totals 18 residues. Per the germline V gene, CDR1 is SGHRS and CDR2 is YFSETQ. DNA of the CDR3: TGCGCCAGCAGCTTAGTCTCGGCAGGGGGCGCCGGCAATCAGCCCCAGCATTTT. This sequence encodes CASSLVSAGGAGNQPQHF.

CDR3 sequence: CASSKDSITSPLHF. CDR3 bases: TGCGCCAGCAGCAAAGACTCTATAACTTCACCCCTCCACTTT. This chain uses TRBV10-2 with TRBJ1-6, with D hard to call. The CDR3 is 14 residues long. The V end lost 6 bases, the J end lost 9 bases, and 15 bases lay between the germline ends. The V gene's germline CDR1 is WSHSY and CDR2 SAAADI.